The 13 T cell receptor beta chains in this list originate from one sample, sequenced in a study of blood T cell repertoires in COVID-19. Some clones are missing from TCRdb's copy, which holds only in-frame ones; the method was immunoSEQ multiplex PCR. The table has roughly 260,000 clones, 87% seen once; the top ten hold 2.5% to 3%. The sequenced sample was PBMCs or T cells enriched from blood (not recorded which). These receptors all come from a woman aged 30 to 39 with acute COVID-19.

This clone appeared a single time. The chain couples TRBV12-3 or TRBV12-4 to TRBJ2-1; tentatively, D is TRBD1 (6 bases). CDR3 length: 13 residues. V was shortened by 5 bases and J by 4 bases, with 9 bases between the two germline ends. CDR3 loop: CASSPQGYNEQFF. The DNA for the CDR3 is TGTGCCAGCAGTCCACAGGGTTACAATGAGCAGTTCTTC.

This chain uses TRBV19 with TRBJ1-2; a weak D match, TRBD1 (5 bases). This CDR3 spans 13 amino acids. The V end was cut by 5 bases, the J end by 5 bases, with 12 bases between. Germline V lookup: CDR1 LNHDA, CDR2 SQIVND (reference sequence). The CDR3 here is CASSPWGDYGYTF. DNA of the CDR3: TGTGCCAGTAGTCCCTGGGGGGATTATGGCTACACCTTC.

The chain combines TRBV5-1 with TRBJ1-5; 7 bases map to TRBD1. V lost 0 bases to trimming and J lost 7 bases; unmatched junction nucleotides: 4. Germline V CDR1 and CDR2: SGHRS, YFSETQ. The CDR3 has 14 residues. As DNA, the CDR3 is TGCGCCAGCAGCTTGGGACAGGGATTACAGCCCCAGCATTTT. It codes for CASSLGQGLQPQHF. The full variable domain, its missing parts supplied by reference TRBV5-1 and TRBJ1-5, is KAGVTQTPRYLIKTRGQQVTLSCSPISGHRSVSWYQQTPGQGLQFLFEYFSETQRNKGNFPGRFSGRQFSNSRSEMNVSTLELGDSALYLCASSLGQGLQPQHFGDGTRLSIL.

The sample holds one count of this clone. The chain is built from TRBV7-6 and TRBJ2-5; D may be TRBD2 (5 bases). Trimming took 2 bases from V and 2 from J, leaving 9 bases between them. The V gene's germline CDR1 is SGHVS and CDR2 FNYEAQ. CDR3 length: 14 amino acids. The CDR3 DNA reads as TGTGCCAGCAGCTTACCGGGATCTCAAGAGACCCAGTACTTC. It yields the protein CASSLPGSQETQYF.

Of note for this clone: Other DNA sequences of this sample code for an identical CDR3. The chain combines TRBV3-1 (or the pseudogene TRBV3-2) with TRBJ2-1; 7 positions match TRBD2. Germline lookup yields CDR1 LGHDT and CDR2 YNNKEL (reference sequence). This CDR3 comprises 15 residues. J was trimmed by 0 bases and V by 1 base; bases with no gene match: 0. In nucleotides, the CDR3 is TGTGCCAGCAGCCAAGGACTAGCCTCCTACAATGAGCAGTTCTTC. Its translation is CASSQGLASYNEQFF.

This clone was counted a single time. This rearrangement joins TRBV5-6 to TRBJ2-7; perhaps TRBD1 as D (6 bases). The CDR3 spans 14 residues. V was trimmed by 4 bases and J by 2 bases, leaving 13 bases between them. The V gene's germline CDR1 is SGHDT and CDR2 YYEEEE. This chain's CDR3 is CASSKKDSAYEQYF. The CDR3 DNA follows: TGTGCCAGCAGCAAAAAGGACAGCGCCTACGAGCAGTACTTC.

The chain uses TRBV3-1 (or the pseudogene TRBV3-2) and TRBJ2-5; 7 positions match TRBD1. Trimming removed 4 bases from V and 2 bases from J; junction bases left unmatched: 7. Germline V gene lookup returns CDR1 LGHDT and CDR2 YNNKEL (reference sequence). The length of the CDR3 is 15 residues. The CDR3 sequence: CASSPGTELQETQYF. The CDR3 nucleotides read TGTGCCAGCAGCCCCGGGACAGAACTACAAGAGACCCAGTACTTC.

CDR3 DNA sequence: TGTGCCAGCAGTGGACAGGATTATCAGCCCCAGCATTTT. It translates to CASSGQDYQPQHF. The chain recombines TRBV12-3 or TRBV12-4 with TRBJ1-5; TRBD1 matches 7 bases. The CDR3 totals 13 residues. The V gene end was trimmed by 5 bases and the J gene end by 5 bases; junction bases not matched to a gene: 3.

The chain couples TRBV7-8 to TRBJ1-2; perhaps TRBD1 as D (5 bases). The germline V gene encodes CDR1 SGHVS and CDR2 FQNEAQ. V lost 1 base, J lost 1 base, and 7 bases lay in between. This CDR3 has 14 residues. The CDR3 loop reads CASSLDGGNYGYTF. The CDR3 nucleotides are TGTGCCAGCAGCTTAGACGGGGGTAACTATGGCTACACCTTC.

The CDR3 spells CASSLRTGDEQYF. The CDR3 bases are TGTGCCAGCAGCCTACGAACGGGGGACGAGCAGTACTTC. The chain employs TRBV12-3 or TRBV12-4 and TRBJ2-7, with D perhaps TRBD2 (6 bases). The CDR3 is 13 residues long. Trimming cost V 6 bases and J 5 bases, with 14 bases left between them.

This chain connects TRBV5-1 to TRBJ1-5, with no clear D. V was cut by 2 bases and J by 3 bases, with 6 bases left in between. CDR3 size: 13 residues. Germline CDR1 and CDR2: SGHRS and YFSETQ. CDR3 loop: CASSFGPNQPQHF. The CDR3 nucleotides read TGCGCCAGCAGCTTTGGCCCCAATCAGCCCCAGCATTTT.

This rearrangement joins TRBV3-1 (or the pseudogene TRBV3-2) to TRBJ1-6; 11 positions agree with TRBD1. Germline V gene lookup returns CDR1 LGHDT and CDR2 YNNKEL (reference sequence). This CDR3 is 16 amino acids long. Germline trimming cut 5 bases from V and 10 bases from J; bases unmatched to any gene: 10. CDR3 amino acids: CASSFLGQGAGSPLHF. CDR3 nucleotides: TGTGCCAGCAGCTTTCTCGGACAGGGGGCTGGATCACCCCTCCACTTT.

This chain links TRBV7-8 with TRBJ1-1, with unresolved D. This CDR3 has 13 amino acids. Germline loops: CDR1 SGHVS, CDR2 FQNEAQ. Trimming removed 4 bases from V and 3 bases from J, with 9 bases in between. The CDR3 coding sequence is TGTGCCAGCAGCTCCAGAACCGACACTGAAGCTTTCTTT. Protein sequence: CASSSRTDTEAFF.